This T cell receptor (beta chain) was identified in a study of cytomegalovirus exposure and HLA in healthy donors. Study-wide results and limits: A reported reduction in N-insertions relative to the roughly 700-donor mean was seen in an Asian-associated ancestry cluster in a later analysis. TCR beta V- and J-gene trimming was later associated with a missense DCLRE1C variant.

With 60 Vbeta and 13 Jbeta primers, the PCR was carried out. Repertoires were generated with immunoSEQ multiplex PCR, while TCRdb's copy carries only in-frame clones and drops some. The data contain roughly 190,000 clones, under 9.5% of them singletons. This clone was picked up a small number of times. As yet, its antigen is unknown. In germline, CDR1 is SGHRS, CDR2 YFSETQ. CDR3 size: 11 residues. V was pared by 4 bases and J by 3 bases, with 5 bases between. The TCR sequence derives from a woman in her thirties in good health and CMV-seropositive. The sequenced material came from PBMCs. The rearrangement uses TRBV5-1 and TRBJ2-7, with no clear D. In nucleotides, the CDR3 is TGCGCCAGCAGCGCCGGCTACGAGCAGTACTTC. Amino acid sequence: CASSAGYEQYF.